This T cell receptor (beta chain) was sequenced for a study of cytomegalovirus exposure and HLA in healthy donors. As for the study in general: An earlier analysis identified more than 90 million unique TCR beta sequences in some 170 million T cells. Overall study findings and caveats: The authors later found TCR association rates varying by HLA locus, with DRB1 most and HLA-C fewest. Immune exposure data for these donors was limited to CMV serostatus. Roughly even sequencing depth across donors was the assumption behind the presence/absence analyses.

CDR1 is SQVTM, CDR2 ANQGSEA, per germline. V was pared by 7 bases and J by 4 bases, with 28 bases between. The CDR3 length is 17 residues. As to this clone: Its target is not known.

The PCR employed 60 Vbeta primers together with 13 Jbeta primers. Clones were read by immunoSEQ multiplex PCR, and TCRdb kept only the in-frame ones, dropping some. Among hundreds of thousands of clones, approximately 70% were seen once, and the ten largest hold 2.6%. The rearrangement uses TRBV29-1 and TRBJ1-2; weak D call: TRBD1 (6 bases). This clonotype was obtained from a middle-aged man in good health and CMV-seropositive. The sample consisted of PBMCs. In DNA form, the CDR3 reads TGCAGCGACGTCACCTTGGTTGAACAGGGTTTTCGCTATGGCTACACCTTC. The encoded protein is CSDVTLVEQGFRYGYTF.